The T cell receptor (beta chain) under discussion was sequenced for a study of regulatory T cells in long-lasting Graves disease. Time point specified: newly diagnosed GD, antithyroid drugs for less than 3 months. The TCR library was prepared using RNA isolated from PBMCs. Trimming stripped 3 bases from V and 4 bases from J, with 12 bases between. The germline CDR1 and CDR2 sequences are MDHEN and SYDVKM. The CDR3 runs to 14 residues. This clonotype was found many times. CDR3-region Arm-PCR and iRepertoire HTBI primers produced the TCR beta libraries. TCRdb used MiXCR to reprocess the multiplex PCR reads, holding one entry per CDR3 protein. The repertoire holds 500,000 to 700,000 distinct CDR3 sequences, with 15% to 20% as singletons. Another study also made use of these data, one on T cells in Graves' hyperthyroidism and ophthalmopathy.

Specimen: peripheral blood mononuclear cells (PBMCs), collected at new diagnosis, from a patient treated with antithyroid drugs. The chain links TRBV28 to TRBJ1-2, with a weak D call TRBD1 (6 bases). The source is a woman aged 30 to 39 with Graves disease. The CDR3 bases are TGTGCCAGCAGTTTTCCTCAGGGGCTCTATGGCTACACCTTC. This codes for CASSFPQGLYGYTF.